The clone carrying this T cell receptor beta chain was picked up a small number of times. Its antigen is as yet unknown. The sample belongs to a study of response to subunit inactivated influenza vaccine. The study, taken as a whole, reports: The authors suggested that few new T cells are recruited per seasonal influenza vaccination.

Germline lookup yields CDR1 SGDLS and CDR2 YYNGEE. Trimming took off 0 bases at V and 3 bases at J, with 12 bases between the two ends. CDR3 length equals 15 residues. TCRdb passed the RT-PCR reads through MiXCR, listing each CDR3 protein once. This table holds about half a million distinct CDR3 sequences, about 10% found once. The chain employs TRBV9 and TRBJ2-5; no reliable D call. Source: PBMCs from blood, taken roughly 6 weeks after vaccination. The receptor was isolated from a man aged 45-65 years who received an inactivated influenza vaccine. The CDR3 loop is CASSVAASWKETQYF. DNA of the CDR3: TGTGCCAGCAGCGTAGCAGCTAGTTGGAAAGAGACCCAGTACTTC.